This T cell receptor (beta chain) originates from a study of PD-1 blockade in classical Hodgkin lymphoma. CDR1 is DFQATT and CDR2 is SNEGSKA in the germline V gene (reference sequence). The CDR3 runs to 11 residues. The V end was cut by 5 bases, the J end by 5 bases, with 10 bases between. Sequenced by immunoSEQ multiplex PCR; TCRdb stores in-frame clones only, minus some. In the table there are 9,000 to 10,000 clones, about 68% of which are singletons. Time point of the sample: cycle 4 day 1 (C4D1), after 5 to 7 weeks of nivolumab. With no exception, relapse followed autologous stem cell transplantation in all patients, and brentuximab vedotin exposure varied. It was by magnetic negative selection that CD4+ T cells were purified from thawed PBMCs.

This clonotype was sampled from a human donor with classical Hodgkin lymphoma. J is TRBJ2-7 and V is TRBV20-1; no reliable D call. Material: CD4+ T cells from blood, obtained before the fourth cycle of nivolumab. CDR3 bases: TGCAGTGCTCTGACTCGAAACGAGCAGTACTTC. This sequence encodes CSALTRNEQYF.